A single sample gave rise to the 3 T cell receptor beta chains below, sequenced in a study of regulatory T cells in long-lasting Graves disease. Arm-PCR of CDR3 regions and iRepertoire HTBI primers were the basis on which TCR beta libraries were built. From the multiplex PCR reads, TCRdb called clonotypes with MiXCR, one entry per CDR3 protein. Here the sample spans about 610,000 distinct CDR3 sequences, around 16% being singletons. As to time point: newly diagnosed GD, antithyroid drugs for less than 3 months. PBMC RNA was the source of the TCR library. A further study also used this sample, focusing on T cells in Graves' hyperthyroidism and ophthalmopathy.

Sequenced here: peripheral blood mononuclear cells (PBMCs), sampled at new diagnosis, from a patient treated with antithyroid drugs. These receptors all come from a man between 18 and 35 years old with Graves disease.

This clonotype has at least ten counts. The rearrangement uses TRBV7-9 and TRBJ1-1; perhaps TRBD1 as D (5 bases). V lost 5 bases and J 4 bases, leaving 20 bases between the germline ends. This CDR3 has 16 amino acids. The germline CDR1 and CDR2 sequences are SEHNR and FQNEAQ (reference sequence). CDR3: CASSLGTIRDGTEAFF. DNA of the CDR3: TGTGCCAGCAGCCTGGGTACGATTAGGGACGGCACTGAAGCTTTCTTT.

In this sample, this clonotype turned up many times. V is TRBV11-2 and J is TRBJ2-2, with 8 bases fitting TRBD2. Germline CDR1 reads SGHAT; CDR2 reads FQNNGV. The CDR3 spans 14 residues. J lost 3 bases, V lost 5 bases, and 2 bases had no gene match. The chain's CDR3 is CASSPGGDTGELFF. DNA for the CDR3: TGTGCCAGCAGCCCGGGAGGGGACACCGGGGAGCTGTTTTTT. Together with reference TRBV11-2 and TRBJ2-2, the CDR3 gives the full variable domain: EAGVAQSPRYKIIEKRQSVAFWCNPISGHATLYWYQQILGQGPKLLIQFQNNGVVDDSQLPKDRFSAERLKGVDSTLKIQPAKLEDSAVYLCASSPGGDTGELFFGEGSRLTVL.

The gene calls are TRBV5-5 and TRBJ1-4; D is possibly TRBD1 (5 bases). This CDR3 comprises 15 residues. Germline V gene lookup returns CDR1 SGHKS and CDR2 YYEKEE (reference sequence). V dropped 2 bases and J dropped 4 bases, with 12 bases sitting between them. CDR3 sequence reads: CASSFMTDINEKLFF. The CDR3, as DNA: TGTGCCAGCAGCTTCATGACAGATATTAATGAAAAACTGTTTTTT.